This TCR beta chain was captured in a study of vaccination and CD4 T cells after COVID-19 (dated by TCRdb to between 2021 and 2023). Regarding the study in general: Every convalescent patient had a positive nasal swab PCR test for SARS-CoV-2, with mild disease in 8 to 10 patients and severe disease in one. Two doses of either the Pfizer-BioNTech BNT162b2 vaccine (n=8) or the Moderna mRNA-1273 vaccine (n=2) were administered to participants. Post-COVID blood samples were collected from convalescent patients a median of around 96 days after diagnosis, with a range of roughly 30 to 170 days. Control cultures used a CEFX viral epitope pool as positive control, an HIV-1 Nef peptide pool as negative control, or no peptide. The cultures were stimulated with overlapping spike peptide pools from SARS-CoV-2 and from the common cold coronaviruses HCoV-NL63, HCoV-OC43 and HCoV-229E. In 10 COVID-19 convalescent patients and several infection-naive healthy vaccine recipients, the spike-specific CD4+ TCR repertoire before mRNA vaccination was compared with the repertoire after mRNA vaccination. In the convalescent cohort there were six males and four females, among whom were two Hispanic individuals, seven Caucasians, two Asians and one multiracial person. Post-vaccine blood samples were taken a median of roughly 75 days after the second vaccine dose, with a range of about 13 to 250 days. General findings and caveats noted by the study authors: The number of convalescent patients in the study was relatively small, and the study did not examine early timepoints following natural infection. Although the median number of SARS-CoV-2-reactive clonotypes went up from some 23 after infection to 38 after vaccination, the increase was not significant. Nearly all vaccine-specific clones in convalescent patients (304 of 307) were mono-reactive for SARS-CoV-2 spike rather than cross-reactive with common cold coronaviruses. Among convalescent patients, a median about 86% of the SARS-CoV-2-reactive clones seen after vaccination appeared only after vaccination, which suggests priming specific to the vaccine.

Regarding this clonotype: What this receptor recognizes is not known. Base qualities are not recorded, but no much larger clone differs from it by a single base.

The germline ends are 23 bases apart after V is trimmed by 5 bases and J by 1 base. CDR1 is given as DFQATT and CDR2 as SNEGSKA, both from the germline V gene (reference sequence). The CDR3 contains 17 residues, cysteine and phenylalanine counted. This entry keeps only the CDR3 DNA: 51 bases, framed from base 1. Libraries were constructed by PCR. TCR sequencing of DNA from cultured CD4+ T cells used the Oncomine TCR Beta short-read assay at the Johns Hopkins FTIC core. The QIAamp micro DNA kit was used to extract genomic DNA from the cultured CD4+ T cells. Oncomine TCR Beta libraries from cultured CD4+ T cells were pooled using unique dual indexes and sequenced on an Illumina iSeq 100. Turning to the authors' computational methods: Non-productive sequences were removed, and CDR3s not starting with C, not ending with F or W, or shorter than 7 amino acids were discarded. Antigen-specific clonotypes were identified with the MANAFEST web application by comparing peptide-stimulated wells with reference and other culture wells. An FDR below 0.05, an odds ratio above 5, and a productive frequency above 0.1% in at least two of three replicate wells were required for clones to be considered positive. Clonotypes that were significantly expanded in both SARS-CoV-2 spike wells and at least one common cold coronavirus spike condition were defined as cross-reactive. Similarity between CDR3 sequences was evaluated in R version 3.6.1 using Levenshtein distances (stringdist) and unrooted phylogenetic trees (ape). TCRdb trimmed public reads at Q25 via fastp, called clones via MiXCR and kept in-frame beta chains. Each CDR3 protein appears once, grouped with its most common genes and DNA. In this record, the V and J calls reflect TCRdb's handling and not the investigators' own analysis. The sample data list over 10,000 distinct CDR3 sequences, and around 45% of these were observed just once. The ten largest clonotypes hold under 25% of the sample.

The sample's treatment or condition label, decoded: approximately nine-day PBMC culture with coronavirus spike peptide pools or control peptides (ViraFEST assay). The ViraFEST assay was used in the study, in which antigen-specific T cells were expanded with peptide pools and expanded clonotypes were subsequently identified by TCR sequencing. The convalescent patients' positive SARS-CoV-2 PCR tests were from March to December 2020, which was before the Alpha, Beta and Delta variants emerged in the United States. Approximately 2.1 million PBMCs per well were cultured in IMDM with roughly 5% human AB serum and approximately 10 IU/ml IL-2, plus 10 ug/ml peptide pools. Half of the culture medium was replaced with fresh IL-2-containing medium on days 3 and 7. Once the cells had been in culture for 9 to 10 days, the EasySep CD4+ T cell isolation kit was used to isolate CD4+ T cells by negative selection. PBMCs were separated from whole blood using Ficoll-Paque Plus gradient centrifugation and then either used fresh or cryopreserved at -140C. Culture conditions were generally each tested in triplicate wells.

The clonotype comes from a human donor with COVID-19. The sequenced sample was cultured CD4+ T cells from blood, obtained after SARS-CoV-2 vaccination. This chain is built from TRBV20-1 and TRBJ1-1; a tentative D match to TRBD1 spans 5 bases. The nucleotides are TGCAGTGCTCCCCCGGGGGGAGGGAGCCTTAGGAACACTGAAGCTTTCTTT. Its coded protein is CSAPPGGGSLRNTEAFF.